One and the same sample provided the 9 T cell receptor beta chains below, sequenced in a study of blood T cell repertoires in COVID-19. Only in-frame clones appear in the TCRdb table, and some are missing; sequencing was by immunoSEQ multiplex PCR. The repertoire includes hundreds of thousands of clones, about 82% of them detected once, and 2% to 2.5% sits in the top ten. Input material: PBMCs or T cells enriched from blood (not recorded which). The receptors were sampled from a woman aged 45 to 65 who had recovered from COVID-19.

The V gene is TRBV19, the J gene TRBJ2-6; D might be TRBD1 (5 bases). CDR3 length equals 18 residues. V lost 1 base, J lost 0 bases, and 13 bases lay in between. Germline assignment: CDR1 LNHDA and CDR2 SQIVND (reference sequence). CDR3 coding DNA: TGTGCCAGTAGTATAGGTTGGCAGGGCGGCTCTGGGGCCAACGTCCTGACTTTC. This gives the protein CASSIGWQGGSGANVLTF.

The chain has TRBV10-1 and TRBJ2-3; D is undetermined. The germline gives CDR1 WNHNN, CDR2 SYGVQD (reference sequence). Trimming left V 4 bases short and J 9 bases short, with 8 bases between. The CDR3 runs to 11 residues. CDR3 bases: TGCGCCAGCAGTGCTGCAGGAACGCAGTATTTT. Translated: CASSAAGTQYF.

The gene calls are TRBV11-1 and TRBJ1-1, with a possible D match to TRBD1 (6 bases). V shed 2 bases and J shed 7 bases, with 17 bases lying between them. There are 15 residues in the CDR3. Germline CDR1 reads SGHAT; CDR2 reads FQDESV (reference sequence). The CDR3 sequence is CASSLSFGQTDEAFF. In DNA, the CDR3 is TGTGCCAGCAGCTTATCGTTCGGACAGACCGATGAAGCTTTCTTT.

This clone was counted a single time. The genes are TRBV5-8 and TRBJ1-6; D call uncertain. V was cut by 0 bases and J by 0 bases, with 10 bases left in between. The length of the CDR3 is 17 residues. Germline lookup yields CDR1 SGHTS and CDR2 YDEGEE. In DNA form, the CDR3 reads TGTGCCAGCAGCTTGGTTCGAGGGAGCTCCTATAATTCACCCCTCCACTTT. It specifies CASSLVRGSSYNSPLHF. The full variable domain, in which reference TRBV5-8 and TRBJ1-6 provide the parts outside the CDR3, is EAGVTQSPTHLIKTRGQQATLRCSPISGHTSVYWYQQALGLGLQFLLWYDEGEERNRGNFPPRFSGRQFPNYSSELNVNALELEDSALYLCASSLVRGSSYNSPLHFGNGTRLTVT.

The chain combines TRBV6-5 with TRBJ2-7; 9 bases line up with TRBD1. CDR3 length: 14 residues. CDR1 and CDR2 (germline): MNHEY, SVGAGI. V gave up 4 bases and J gave up 6 bases; unmatched junction bases: 7. The DNA for the CDR3 is TGTGCCAGCAGTTCCACAGGACAGGGGTTCGAGCAGTACTTC. This codes for CASSSTGQGFEQYF.

This chain links TRBV19 with TRBJ1-1; 8 positions agree with TRBD1. CDR3 size: 14 residues. V was clipped by 3 bases and J by 11 bases; unmatched bases: 11. The germline V gene has CDR1 LNHDA and CDR2 SQIVND (reference sequence). The CDR3 loop reads CASSIGGQASFAFF. The DNA for the CDR3 is TGTGCCAGTAGTATTGGGGGACAGGCCTCGTTTGCTTTCTTT.

This chain joins TRBV5-1 and TRBJ2-7; 8 bases map to TRBD1. The trim removed 3 bases at V and 1 base at J, leaving 9 bases unmatched. Per the germline V gene, CDR1 is SGHRS and CDR2 is YFSETQ. The CDR3 loop spans 16 amino acids. The CDR3: CASSWDGTGQSYEQYF. The CDR3 DNA reads TGCGCCAGCAGCTGGGACGGGACAGGACAATCCTACGAGCAGTACTTC.

J is TRBJ2-1 and V is TRBV7-6; 16 positions agree with TRBD2. With V trimmed by 4 bases and J by 9 bases, 9 bases remained unmatched. The CDR3 runs 17 residues. CDR1 SGHVS and CDR2 FNYEAQ come from the germline V gene. In DNA form, the CDR3 reads TGTGCCAGCAGCTCGGCCGGGACTAGCGGGGGGGCAGTTGAGCAGTTCTTC. It codes for CASSSAGTSGGAVEQFF.

The rearrangement links TRBV30 to TRBJ2-5; D might be TRBD2 (5 bases). The V end was cut by 2 bases, the J end by 2 bases, with 15 bases between. The CDR3 loop spans 15 amino acids. Germline values: CDR1 GTSNPN, CDR2 SVGIG (reference sequence). The CDR3 DNA reads as TGTGCCTGGAGTCCCGGGGTAGGCCTTCAAGAGACCCAGTACTTC. Translating it yields CAWSPGVGLQETQYF.